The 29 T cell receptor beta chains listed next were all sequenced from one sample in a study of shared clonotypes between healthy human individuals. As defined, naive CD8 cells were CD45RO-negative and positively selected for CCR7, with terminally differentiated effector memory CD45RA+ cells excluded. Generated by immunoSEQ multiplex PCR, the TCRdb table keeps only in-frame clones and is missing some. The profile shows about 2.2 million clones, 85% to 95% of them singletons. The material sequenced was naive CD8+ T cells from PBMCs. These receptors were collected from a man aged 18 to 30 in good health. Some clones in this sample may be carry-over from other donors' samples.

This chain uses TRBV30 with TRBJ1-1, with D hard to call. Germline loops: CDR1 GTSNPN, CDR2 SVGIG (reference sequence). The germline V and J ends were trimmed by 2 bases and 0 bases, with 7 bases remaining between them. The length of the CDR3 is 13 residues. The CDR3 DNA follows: TGTGCCTGGAGTATCATGGTGAACACTGAAGCTTTCTTT. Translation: CAWSIMVNTEAFF.

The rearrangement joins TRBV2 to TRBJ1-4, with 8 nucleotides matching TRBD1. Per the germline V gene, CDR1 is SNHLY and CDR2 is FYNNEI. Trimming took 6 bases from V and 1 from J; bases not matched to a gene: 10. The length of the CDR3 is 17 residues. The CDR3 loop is CASRLRAGGETNEKLFF. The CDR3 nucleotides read TGTGCCAGCAGACTCCGGGCAGGGGGCGAAACTAATGAAAAACTGTTTTTT.

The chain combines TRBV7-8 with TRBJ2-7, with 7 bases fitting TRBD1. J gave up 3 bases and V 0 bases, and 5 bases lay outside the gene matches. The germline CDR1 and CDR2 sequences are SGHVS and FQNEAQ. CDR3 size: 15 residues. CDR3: CASSLARDSSYEQYF. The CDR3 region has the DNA TGTGCCAGCAGCTTAGCCCGGGACAGCAGCTACGAGCAGTACTTC.

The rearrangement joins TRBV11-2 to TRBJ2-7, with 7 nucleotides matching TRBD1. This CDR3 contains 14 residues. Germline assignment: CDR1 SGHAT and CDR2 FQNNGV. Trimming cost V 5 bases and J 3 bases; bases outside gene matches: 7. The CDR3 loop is CASSLDRSFYEQYF. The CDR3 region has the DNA TGTGCCAGCAGCCTGGACAGGTCTTTCTACGAGCAGTACTTC.

For the CDR3, the DNA is TGTGCCAGCAGTTACTCGAAGGTTCCGGGGATCTACGAGCAGTACTTC. It encodes CASSYSKVPGIYEQYF. The chain couples TRBV6-5 to TRBJ2-7; the D gene is possibly TRBD2 (5 bases). The CDR3 totals 16 residues. The germline V gene encodes CDR1 MNHEY and CDR2 SVGAGI. Trimming cost V 0 bases and J 3 bases, with 15 bases left between them.

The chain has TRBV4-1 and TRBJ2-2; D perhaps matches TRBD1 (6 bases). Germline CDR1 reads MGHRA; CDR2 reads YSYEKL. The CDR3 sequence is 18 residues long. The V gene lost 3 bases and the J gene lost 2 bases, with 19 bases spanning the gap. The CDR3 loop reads CASSQGAPRGFNTGELFF. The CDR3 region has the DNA TGCGCCAGCAGCCAGGGTGCTCCAAGGGGGTTCAACACCGGGGAGCTGTTTTTT.

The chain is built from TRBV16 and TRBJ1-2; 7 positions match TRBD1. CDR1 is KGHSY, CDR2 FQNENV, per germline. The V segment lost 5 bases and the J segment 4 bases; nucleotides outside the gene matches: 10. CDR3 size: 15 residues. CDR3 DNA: TGTGCCAGCAGCTCGTCGCCGGGACAGTCCTATGGCTACACCTTC. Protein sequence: CASSSSPGQSYGYTF.

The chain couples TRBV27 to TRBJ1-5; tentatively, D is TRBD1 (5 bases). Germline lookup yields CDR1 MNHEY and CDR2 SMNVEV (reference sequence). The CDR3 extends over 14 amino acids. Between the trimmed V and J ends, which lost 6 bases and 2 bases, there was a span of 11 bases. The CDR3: CASRTGGGNQPQHF. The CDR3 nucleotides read TGTGCCAGCAGAACGGGGGGAGGCAATCAGCCCCAGCATTTT.

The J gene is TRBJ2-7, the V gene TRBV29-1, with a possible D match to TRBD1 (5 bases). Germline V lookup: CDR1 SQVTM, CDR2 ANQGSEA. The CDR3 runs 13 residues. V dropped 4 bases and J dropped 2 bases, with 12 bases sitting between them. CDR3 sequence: CSVGRTTPYEQYF. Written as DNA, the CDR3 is TGCAGCGTTGGACGGACAACCCCCTACGAGCAGTACTTC.

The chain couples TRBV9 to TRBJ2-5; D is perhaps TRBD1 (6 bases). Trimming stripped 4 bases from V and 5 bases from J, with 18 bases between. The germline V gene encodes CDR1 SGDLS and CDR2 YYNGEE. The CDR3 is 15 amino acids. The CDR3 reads CASSPGGRTGETQYF. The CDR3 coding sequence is TGTGCCAGCAGCCCTGGGGGCAGAACAGGGGAGACCCAGTACTTC.

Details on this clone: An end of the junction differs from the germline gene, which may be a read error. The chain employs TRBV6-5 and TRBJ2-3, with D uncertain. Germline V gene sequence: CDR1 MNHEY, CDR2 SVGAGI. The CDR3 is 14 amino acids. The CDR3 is CASSNSARSDTQYF. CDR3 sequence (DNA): TGTGCCAGCAGTAACTCGGCCCGTTCAGATACGCAGTATTTT.

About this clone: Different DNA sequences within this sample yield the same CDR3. The CDR3 protein is CASSPGGGGTYEQYF. The CDR3 DNA sequence: TGTGCCAGCAGCCCGGGGGGAGGCGGAACCTACGAGCAGTACTTC. The chain recombines TRBV9 with TRBJ2-7; 7 bases agree with TRBD2. V lost 4 bases to trimming and J lost 2 bases; unmatched junction nucleotides: 9. The CDR3 sequence is 15 residues long. CDR1 is SGDLS and CDR2 is YYNGEE in the germline V gene.

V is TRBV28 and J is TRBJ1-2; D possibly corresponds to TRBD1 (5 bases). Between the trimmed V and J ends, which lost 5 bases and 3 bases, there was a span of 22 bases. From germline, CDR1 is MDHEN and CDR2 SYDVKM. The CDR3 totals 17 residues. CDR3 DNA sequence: TGTGCCAGCAGTCGTTTTCCCCCCACGGGACCACACTATGGCTACACCTTC. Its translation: CASSRFPPTGPHYGYTF.

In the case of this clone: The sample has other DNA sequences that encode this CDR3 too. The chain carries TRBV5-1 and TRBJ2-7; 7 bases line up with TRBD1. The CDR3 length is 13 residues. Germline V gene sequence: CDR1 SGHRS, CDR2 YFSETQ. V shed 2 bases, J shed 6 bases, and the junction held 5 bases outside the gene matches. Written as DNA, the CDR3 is TGCGCCAGCAGCTTCGGGACAGTCCGCGAGCAGTACTTC. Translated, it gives CASSFGTVREQYF.

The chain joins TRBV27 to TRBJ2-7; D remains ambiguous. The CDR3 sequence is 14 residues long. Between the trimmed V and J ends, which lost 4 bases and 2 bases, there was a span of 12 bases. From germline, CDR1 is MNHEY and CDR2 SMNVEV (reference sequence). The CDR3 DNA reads TGTGCCAGCAGTTCCCTCGGACGGACCTACGAGCAGTACTTC. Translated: CASSSLGRTYEQYF.

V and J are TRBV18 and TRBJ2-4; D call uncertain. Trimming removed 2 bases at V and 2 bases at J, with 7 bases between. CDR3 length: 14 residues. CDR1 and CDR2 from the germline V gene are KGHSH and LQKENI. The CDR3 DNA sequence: TGTGCCAGCTCACCAGAGGAAACCAAAAACATTCAGTACTTC. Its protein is CASSPEETKNIQYF.

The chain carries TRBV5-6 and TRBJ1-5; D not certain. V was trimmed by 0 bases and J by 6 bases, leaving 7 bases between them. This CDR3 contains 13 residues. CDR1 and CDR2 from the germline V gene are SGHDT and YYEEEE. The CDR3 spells CASSLGVRQPQHF. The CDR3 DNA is TGTGCCAGCAGCTTGGGGGTTCGTCAGCCCCAGCATTTT.

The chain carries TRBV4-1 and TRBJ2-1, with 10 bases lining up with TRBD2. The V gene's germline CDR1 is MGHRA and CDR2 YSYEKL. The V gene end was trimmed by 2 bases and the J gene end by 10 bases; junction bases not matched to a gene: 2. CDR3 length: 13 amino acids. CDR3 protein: CASSQTLAGEQFF. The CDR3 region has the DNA TGCGCCAGCAGCCAAACACTAGCGGGGGAGCAGTTCTTC.

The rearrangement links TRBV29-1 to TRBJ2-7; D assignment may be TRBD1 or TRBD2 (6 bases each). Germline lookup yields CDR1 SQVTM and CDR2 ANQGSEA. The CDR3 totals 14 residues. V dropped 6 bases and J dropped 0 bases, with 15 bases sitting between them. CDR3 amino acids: CSVTGHGSSYEQYF. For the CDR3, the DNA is TGCAGCGTCACGGGACACGGGAGCTCCTACGAGCAGTACTTC.

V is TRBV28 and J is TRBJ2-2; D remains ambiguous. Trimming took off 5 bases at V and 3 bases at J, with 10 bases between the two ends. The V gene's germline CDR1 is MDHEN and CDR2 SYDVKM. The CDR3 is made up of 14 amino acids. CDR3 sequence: CASSRPWDTGELFF. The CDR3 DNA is TGTGCCAGCAGTCGACCCTGGGACACCGGGGAGCTGTTTTTT.

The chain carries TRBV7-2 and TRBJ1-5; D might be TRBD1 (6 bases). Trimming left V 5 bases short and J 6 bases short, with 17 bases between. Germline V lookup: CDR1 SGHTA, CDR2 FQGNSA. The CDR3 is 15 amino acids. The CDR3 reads CASSLQGFVGQPQHF. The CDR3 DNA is TGTGCCAGCAGCCTACAGGGATTTGTGGGTCAGCCCCAGCATTTT.

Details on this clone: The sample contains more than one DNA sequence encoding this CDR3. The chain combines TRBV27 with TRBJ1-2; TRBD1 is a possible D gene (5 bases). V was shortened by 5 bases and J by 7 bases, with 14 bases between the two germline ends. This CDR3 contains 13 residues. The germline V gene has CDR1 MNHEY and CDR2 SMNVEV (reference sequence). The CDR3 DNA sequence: TGTGCCAGCAGTCTCCGGGGAGGGGTTGGCTACACCTTC. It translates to CASSLRGGVGYTF.

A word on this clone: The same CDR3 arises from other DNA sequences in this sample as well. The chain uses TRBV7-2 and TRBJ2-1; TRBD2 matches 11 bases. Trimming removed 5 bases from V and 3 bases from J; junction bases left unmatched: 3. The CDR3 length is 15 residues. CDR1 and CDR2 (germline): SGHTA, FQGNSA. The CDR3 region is CASSPLAGGYNEQFF. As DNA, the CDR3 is TGTGCCAGCAGCCCCCTAGCGGGAGGCTACAATGAGCAGTTCTTC.

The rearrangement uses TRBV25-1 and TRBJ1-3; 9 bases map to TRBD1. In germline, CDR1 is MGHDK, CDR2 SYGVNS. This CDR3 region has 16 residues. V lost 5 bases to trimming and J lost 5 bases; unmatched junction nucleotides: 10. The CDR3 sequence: CASSPNTGGNRNTIYF. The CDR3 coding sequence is TGTGCCAGCAGTCCAAATACAGGGGGCAACAGAAACACCATATATTTT.

The DNA of the CDR3 is TGTGCCAGCAGCACTACCCCCAGGGGGGCTAGGAACACTGAAGCTTTCTTT. Translation gives CASSTTPRGARNTEAFF. The chain has TRBV7-9 and TRBJ1-1, with 7 positions matching TRBD1. This CDR3 comprises 17 residues. J lost 1 base, V lost 5 bases, and 13 bases had no gene match. The germline V gene has CDR1 SEHNR and CDR2 FQNEAQ (reference sequence).

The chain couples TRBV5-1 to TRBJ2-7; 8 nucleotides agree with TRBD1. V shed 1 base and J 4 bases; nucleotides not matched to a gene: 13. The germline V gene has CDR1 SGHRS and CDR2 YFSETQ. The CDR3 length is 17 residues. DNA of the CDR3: TGCGCCAGCAGCTTGTGGACAGGGACCACCGGGGGTTACGAGCAGTACTTC. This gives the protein CASSLWTGTTGGYEQYF.

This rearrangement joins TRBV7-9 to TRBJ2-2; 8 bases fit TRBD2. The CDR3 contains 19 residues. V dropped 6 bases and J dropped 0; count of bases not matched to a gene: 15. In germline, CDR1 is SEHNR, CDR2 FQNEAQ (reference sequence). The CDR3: CASSSHPAVAGTNTGELFF. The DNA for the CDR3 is TGTGCCAGCAGTAGTCATCCAGCCGTAGCGGGAACGAACACCGGGGAGCTGTTTTTT. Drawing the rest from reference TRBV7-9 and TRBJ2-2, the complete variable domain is DTGVSQNPRHKITKRGQNVTFRCDPISEHNRLYWYRQTLGQGPEFLTYFQNEAQLEKSRLLSDRFSAERPKGSFSTLEIQRTEQGDSAMYLCASSSHPAVAGTNTGELFFGEGSRLTVL.

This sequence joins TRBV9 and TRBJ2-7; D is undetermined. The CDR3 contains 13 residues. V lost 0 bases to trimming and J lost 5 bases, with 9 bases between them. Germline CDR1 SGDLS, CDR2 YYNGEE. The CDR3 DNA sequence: TGTGCCAGCAGCGTAGGCGTTAATCACGAGCAGTACTTC. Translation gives CASSVGVNHEQYF.

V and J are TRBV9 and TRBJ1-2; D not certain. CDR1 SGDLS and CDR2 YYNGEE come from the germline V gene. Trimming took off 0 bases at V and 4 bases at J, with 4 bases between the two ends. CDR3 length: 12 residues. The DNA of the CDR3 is TGTGCCAGCAGCGTAGCGGCCTATGGCTACACCTTC. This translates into CASSVAAYGYTF.